The 13 T cell receptor beta chains below come from one sample, sequenced in a study of cytomegalovirus exposure and HLA in healthy donors. PCR amplification relied on 60 Vbeta primers (plus 13 Jbeta primers). Profiled with immunoSEQ multiplex PCR; TCRdb holds only in-frame clones, not every one. Of approximately 130,000 clones detected, around 75% appear once; the ten largest clones hold about 3.4%. Sequenced material: PBMCs. These receptors were obtained from a man aged 25 to 45 in good health and CMV-seronegative.

Note on this clone: A read error is likely, as this CDR3 ends without the conserved phenylalanine or tryptophan. The rearrangement links TRBV7-9 to TRBJ2-3, with D possibly matching TRBD1 (6 bases). CDR3 size: 13 residues. V was clipped by 5 bases and J by 12 bases, with 18 bases between them. Looked up from germline, CDR1 is SEHNR and CDR2 is FQNEAQ (reference sequence). As DNA, the CDR3 is TGTGCCAGCAGCCCAACAGGGAAAGCGGAACAGTATGTT. Translating it yields CASSPTGKAEQYV.

This clone turned up a few times. This chain uses TRBV6-1 with TRBJ2-7; 9 nucleotides line up with TRBD1. Germline lookup yields CDR1 MNHNS and CDR2 SASEGT. The junction had 10 bases not matched to a gene; V was cut back by 6 bases and J by 7 bases. CDR3 length equals 14 residues. The CDR3 loop reads CASRGGQGFYEQYF. CDR3 DNA sequence: TGTGCCAGCAGGGGCGGACAGGGGTTCTATGAGCAGTACTTC.

This clone was seen just once. J is TRBJ1-2 and V is TRBV7-9; the D gene is possibly TRBD1 (6 bases). The CDR3 length is 14 residues. Germline V gene lookup returns CDR1 SEHNR and CDR2 FQNEAQ (reference sequence). The V and J ends lost 5 bases and 8 bases respectively, with 18 bases between them. The DNA of the CDR3 is TGTGCCAGCAGCAGCTTCAAGGACAGCCGGGGCTACACCTTC. Protein product: CASSSFKDSRGYTF.

This chain joins TRBV7-2 and TRBJ2-7, with 9 bases that match TRBD2. The V segment lost 1 base and the J segment 4 bases; nucleotides outside the gene matches: 14. The CDR3 sequence is 18 residues long. Germline assignment: CDR1 SGHTA and CDR2 FQGNSA. The DNA of the CDR3 is TGTGCCAGCAGCTTAGTAGGCGGTCTTGGCGGGAGGGGGTACGAGCAGTACTTC. This translates into CASSLVGGLGGRGYEQYF. The variable domain in full, with the rest retrieved from reference TRBV7-2 and TRBJ2-7, is GAGVSQSPSNKVTEKGKDVELRCDPISGHTALYWYRQSLGQGLEFLIYFQGNSAPDKSGLPSDRFSAERTGGSVSTLTIQRTQQEDSAVYLCASSLVGGLGGRGYEQYFGPGTRLTVT.

The rearrangement joins TRBV7-2 to TRBJ1-2, with D perhaps TRBD1 (5 bases). This CDR3 spans 12 amino acids. Germline CDR1 is SGHTA and CDR2 is FQGNSA. V was trimmed by 8 bases and J by 9 bases, leaving 16 bases between them. In DNA, the CDR3 is TGTGCCAGCGCGACTCAGGGATTTCGCTACACCTTC. Protein: CASATQGFRYTF.

The chain joins TRBV6-4 to TRBJ2-2, with TRBD2 matching 7 bases. V lost 5 bases to trimming and J lost 0 bases; unmatched junction nucleotides: 12. The CDR3 contains 18 residues. Germline V gene sequence: CDR1 MRHNA, CDR2 SNTAGT. CDR3 loop: CASSPGLLLSTNTGELFF. DNA of the CDR3: TGTGCCAGCAGTCCGGGACTACTCCTTTCCACGAACACCGGGGAGCTGTTTTTT.

The chain links TRBV5-1 to TRBJ1-1, with 7 bases that match TRBD1. The junction had 6 bases not matched to a gene; V was cut back by 4 bases and J by 6 bases. The CDR3 is 13 amino acids. CDR1 and CDR2 from the germline V gene are SGHRS and YFSETQ. The DNA for the CDR3 is TGCGCCAGCAGCAGACAGGGCGAGGCTGAAGCTTTCTTT. It is translated as CASSRQGEAEAFF.

The chain links TRBV28 to TRBJ2-7; 14 bases are a match to TRBD2. The CDR3 is made up of 15 amino acids. Germline V gene sequence: CDR1 MDHEN, CDR2 SYDVKM. V lost 5 bases to trimming and J lost 6 bases; unmatched junction nucleotides: 6. The CDR3 DNA reads TGTGCCAGCAGTACGACTAGCGGGAGGGCCGGCGAGCAGTACTTC. It encodes CASSTTSGRAGEQYF.

This clone was detected a few times. The gene calls are TRBV7-9 and TRBJ1-1; 12 bases line up with TRBD1. The CDR3 is made up of 16 amino acids. V was pared by 6 bases and J by 3 bases, with 8 bases of the junction left unmatched. Germline lookup yields CDR1 SEHNR and CDR2 FQNEAQ (reference sequence). CDR3 sequence: CASRGGQGAYDTEAFF. CDR3 coding DNA: TGTGCCAGCAGGGGGGGACAGGGGGCATATGACACTGAAGCTTTCTTT.

The J gene is TRBJ2-7, the V gene TRBV7-2; no clear D. CDR1 and CDR2 from the germline V gene are SGHTA and FQGNSA. V was shortened by 2 bases and J by 7 bases, with 12 bases between the two germline ends. The CDR3 is made up of 13 amino acids. As DNA, the CDR3 is TGTGCCAGCAGCTTATATGAGTCTAGGGAGCAGTACTTC. The encoded protein is CASSLYESREQYF.

In this sample, this clone turned up a few times. The V gene is TRBV7-9, the J gene TRBJ2-4, with TRBD1 as a possible D gene (5 bases). Trimming shortened V by 5 bases and J by 3 bases, and 14 bases separated the two germline ends. Germline-derived CDR1 and CDR2 are SEHNR and FQNEAQ (reference sequence). This CDR3 is built from 15 residues. CDR3 sequence reads: CASSPRAQGKNIQYF. The DNA for the CDR3 is TGTGCCAGCAGCCCCCGTGCTCAGGGCAAAAACATTCAGTACTTC.

This clone came up once. The chain recombines TRBV9 with TRBJ2-2; D may be TRBD2 (5 bases). This CDR3 has 15 residues. In germline, CDR1 is SGDLS, CDR2 YYNGEE. Between the trimmed V and J ends, which lost 0 bases and 5 bases, there was a span of 11 bases. CDR3 sequence reads: CASSVGEWRTGELFF. CDR3 sequence (DNA): TGTGCCAGCAGCGTAGGGGAATGGAGGACCGGGGAGCTGTTTTTT. Looking up the rest from reference TRBV9 and TRBJ2-2 gives the full variable domain: DSGVTQTPKHLITATGQRVTLRCSPRSGDLSVYWYQQSLDQGLQFLIQYYNGEERAKGNILERFSAQQFPDLHSELNLSSLELGDSALYFCASSVGEWRTGELFFGEGSRLTVL.

On this clone itself: Since no conserved phenylalanine or tryptophan closes the CDR3, a read error is the likely cause. V and J are TRBV7-8 and TRBJ1-2; D is ambiguous. There are 12 residues in the CDR3. The germline CDR1 and CDR2 sequences are SGHVS and FQNEAQ. Here the CDR3 reads CASSLELYGYTL. The CDR3 coding sequence is TGCGCCAGCAGCTTGGAGTTATATGGCTACACCCTC.